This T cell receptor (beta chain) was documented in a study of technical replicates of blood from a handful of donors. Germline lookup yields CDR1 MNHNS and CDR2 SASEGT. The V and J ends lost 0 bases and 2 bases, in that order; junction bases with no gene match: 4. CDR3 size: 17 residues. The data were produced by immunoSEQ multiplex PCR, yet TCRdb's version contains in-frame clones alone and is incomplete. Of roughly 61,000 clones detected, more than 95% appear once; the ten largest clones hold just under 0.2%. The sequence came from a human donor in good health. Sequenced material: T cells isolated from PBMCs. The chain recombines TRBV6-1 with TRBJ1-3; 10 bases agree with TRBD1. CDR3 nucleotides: TGTGCCAGCAGTGAAGCGCTAGGGACAGGGGCTGGAAACACCATATATTTT. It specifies CASSEALGTGAGNTIYF.